This T cell receptor (beta chain) was identified in a study of cytomegalovirus exposure and HLA in healthy donors. 13 Jbeta primers and 60 Vbeta primers were used for the PCR. TCRdb's table, derived via immunoSEQ multiplex PCR, lists solely in-frame clones and lacks some. The profile shows approximately 140,000 clones, around four fifths of them singletons. To note about this clone: As yet, its antigen is unknown.

The CDR3 runs 16 residues. Trimming took off 4 bases at V and 8 bases at J, with 23 bases between the two ends. CDR1 and CDR2 (germline): MDHEN, SYDVKM. Broader study findings: Overall, approximately 150 TCR beta chains were annotated as cytomegalovirus-associated.

The TCR originated in a male donor in good health and CMV-seropositive. Material: PBMCs. This chain connects TRBV28 to TRBJ1-2; D might be TRBD1 (6 bases). The CDR3 region is CASSSYQVSRGVGYTF. The CDR3 DNA reads as TGTGCCAGCAGTTCCTACCAGGTCTCCAGGGGAGTGGGCTACACCTTC.